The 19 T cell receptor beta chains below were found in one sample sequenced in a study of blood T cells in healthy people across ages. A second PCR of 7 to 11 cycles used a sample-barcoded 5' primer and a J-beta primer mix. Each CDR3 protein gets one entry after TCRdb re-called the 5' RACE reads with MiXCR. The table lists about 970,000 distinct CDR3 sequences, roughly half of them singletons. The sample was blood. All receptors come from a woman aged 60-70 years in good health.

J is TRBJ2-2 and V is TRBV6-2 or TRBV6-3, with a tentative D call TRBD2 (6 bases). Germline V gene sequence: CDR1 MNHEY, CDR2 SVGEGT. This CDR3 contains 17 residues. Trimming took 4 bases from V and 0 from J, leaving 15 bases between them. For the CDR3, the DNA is TGTGCCAGCAGTTTCCTCCGTGGCGGGACGAACACCGGGGAGCTGTTTTTT. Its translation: CASSFLRGGTNTGELFF.

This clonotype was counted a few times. CDR3 sequence: CASSTEDRVVNYGYTF. The CDR3 DNA reads TGTGCCAGCAGCACAGAGGACAGGGTTGTTAACTATGGCTACACCTTC. The genes are TRBV5-6 and TRBJ1-2; TRBD1 agrees at 8 bases. CDR3 length: 16 residues. V lost 4 bases to trimming and J lost 1 base; unmatched junction nucleotides: 9. Germline values: CDR1 SGHDT, CDR2 YYEEEE.

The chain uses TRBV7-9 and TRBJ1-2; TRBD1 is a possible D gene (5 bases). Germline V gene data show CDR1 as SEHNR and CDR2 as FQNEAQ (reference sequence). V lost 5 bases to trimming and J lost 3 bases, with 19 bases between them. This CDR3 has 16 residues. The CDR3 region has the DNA TGTGCCAGCAGCCCCTACGTCGGGGCTAGGGACTATGGCTACACCTTC. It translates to CASSPYVGARDYGYTF.

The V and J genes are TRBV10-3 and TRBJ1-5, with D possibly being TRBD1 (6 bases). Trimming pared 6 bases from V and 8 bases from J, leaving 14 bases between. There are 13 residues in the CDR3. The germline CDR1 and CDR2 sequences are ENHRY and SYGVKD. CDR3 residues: CAISNQGKEPQHF. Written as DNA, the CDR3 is TGTGCCATCAGCAACCAGGGGAAGGAGCCCCAGCATTTT.

This CDR3 is CASSGLARSDTQYF. The CDR3 nucleotides are TGTGCCAGCAGTGGACTAGCTAGATCAGATACGCAGTATTTT. The genes are TRBV6-5 and TRBJ2-3; the match to TRBD2 covers 8 bases. CDR1 is MNHEY, CDR2 SVGAGI, per germline. The CDR3 is 14 residues long. The J segment lost 4 bases and the V segment lost 5 bases, leaving 5 bases of the junction unmatched.

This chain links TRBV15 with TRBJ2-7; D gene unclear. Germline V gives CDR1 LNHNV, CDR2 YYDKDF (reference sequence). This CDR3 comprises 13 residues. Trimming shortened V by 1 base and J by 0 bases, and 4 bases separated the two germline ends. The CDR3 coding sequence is TGTGCCACCAGCAGAGGTGACTCCTACGAGCAGTACTTC. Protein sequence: CATSRGDSYEQYF. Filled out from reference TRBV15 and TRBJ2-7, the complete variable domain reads DAMVIQNPRYQVTQFGKPVTLSCSQTLNHNVMYWYQQKSSQAPKLLFHYYDKDFNNEADTPDNFQSRRPNTSFCFLDIRSPGLGDTAMYLCATSRGDSYEQYFGPGTRLTVT.

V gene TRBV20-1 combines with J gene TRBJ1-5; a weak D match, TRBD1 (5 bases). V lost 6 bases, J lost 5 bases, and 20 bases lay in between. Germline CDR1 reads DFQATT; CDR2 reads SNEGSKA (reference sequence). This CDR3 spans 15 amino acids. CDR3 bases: TGCAGTGCAGGATTCCCGGGACGCTCAGATCAGCCCCAGCATTTT. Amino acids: CSAGFPGRSDQPQHF.

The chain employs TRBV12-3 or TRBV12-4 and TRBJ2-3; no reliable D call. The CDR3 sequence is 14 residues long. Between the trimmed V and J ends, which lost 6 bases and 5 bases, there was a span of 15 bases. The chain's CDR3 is CASSLLPGVDTQYF. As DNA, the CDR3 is TGTGCCAGCAGCCTCCTCCCTGGGGTAGATACGCAGTATTTT.

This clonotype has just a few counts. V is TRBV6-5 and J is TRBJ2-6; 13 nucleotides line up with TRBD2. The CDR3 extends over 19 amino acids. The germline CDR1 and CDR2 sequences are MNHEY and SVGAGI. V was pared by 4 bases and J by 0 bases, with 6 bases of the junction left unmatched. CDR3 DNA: TGTGCCAGCAGTTTTGTTGGACTAGCGGGGGCCTCTGGGGCCAACGTCCTGACTTTC. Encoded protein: CASSFVGLAGASGANVLTF.

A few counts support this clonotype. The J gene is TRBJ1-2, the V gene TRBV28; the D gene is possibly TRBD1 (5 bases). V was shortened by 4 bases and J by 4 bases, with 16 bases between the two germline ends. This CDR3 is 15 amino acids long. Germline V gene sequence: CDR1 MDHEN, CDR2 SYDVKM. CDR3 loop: CASSSLTEPSYGYTF. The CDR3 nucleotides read TGTGCCAGCAGTTCGTTGACAGAACCGTCCTATGGCTACACCTTC.

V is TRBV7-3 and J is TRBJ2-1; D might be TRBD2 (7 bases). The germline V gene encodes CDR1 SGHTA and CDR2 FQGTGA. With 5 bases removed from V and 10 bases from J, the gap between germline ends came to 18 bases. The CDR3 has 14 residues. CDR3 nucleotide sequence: TGTGCCAGCAGCCAAGGACTAGGGGGGTCCGAGCAGTTCTTC. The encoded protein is CASSQGLGGSEQFF.

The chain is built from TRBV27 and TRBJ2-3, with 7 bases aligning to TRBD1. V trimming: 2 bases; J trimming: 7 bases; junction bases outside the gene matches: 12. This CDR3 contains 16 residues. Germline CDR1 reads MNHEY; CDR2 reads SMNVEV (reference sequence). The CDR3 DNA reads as TGTGCCAGCAGTTTAGTCAGGACAGGTGCGGAATATACGCAGTATTTT. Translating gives CASSLVRTGAEYTQYF.

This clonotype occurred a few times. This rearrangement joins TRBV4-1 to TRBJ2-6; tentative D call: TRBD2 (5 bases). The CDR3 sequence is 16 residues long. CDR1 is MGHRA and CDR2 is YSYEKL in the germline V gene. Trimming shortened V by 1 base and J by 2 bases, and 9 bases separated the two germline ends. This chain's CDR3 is CASSQAVGAGANVLTF. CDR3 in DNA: TGCGCCAGCAGCCAAGCCGTCGGGGCTGGGGCCAACGTCCTGACTTTC.

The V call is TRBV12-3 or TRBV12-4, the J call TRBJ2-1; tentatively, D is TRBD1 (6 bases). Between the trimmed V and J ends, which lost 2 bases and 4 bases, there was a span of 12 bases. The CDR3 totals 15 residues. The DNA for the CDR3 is TGTGCCAGCAGTTTAAGACAGGCCCGGTACAATGAGCAGTTCTTC. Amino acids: CASSLRQARYNEQFF.

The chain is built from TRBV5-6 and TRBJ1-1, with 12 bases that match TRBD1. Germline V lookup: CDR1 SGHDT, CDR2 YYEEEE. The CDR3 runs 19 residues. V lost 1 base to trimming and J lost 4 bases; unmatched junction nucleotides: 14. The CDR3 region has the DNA TGTGCCAGCAGCTTGTATTTCGGCCGGGACAGGGGGCTGGGCACTGAAGCTTTCTTT. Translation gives CASSLYFGRDRGLGTEAFF.

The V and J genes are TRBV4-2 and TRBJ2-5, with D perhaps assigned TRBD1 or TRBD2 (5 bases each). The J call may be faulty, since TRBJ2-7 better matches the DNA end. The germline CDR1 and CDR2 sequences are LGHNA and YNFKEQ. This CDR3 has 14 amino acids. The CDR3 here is CASSQGNRGHEQYF. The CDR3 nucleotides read TGTGCCAGCAGCCAAGGGAATCGGGGACACGAGCAGTACTTC.

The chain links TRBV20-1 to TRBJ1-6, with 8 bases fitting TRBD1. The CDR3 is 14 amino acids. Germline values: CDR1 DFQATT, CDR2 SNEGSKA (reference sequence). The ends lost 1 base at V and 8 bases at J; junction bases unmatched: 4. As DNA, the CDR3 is TGCAGTGCTAGAGCGGGACAGGAGTATTCACCCCTCCACTTT. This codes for CSARAGQEYSPLHF.

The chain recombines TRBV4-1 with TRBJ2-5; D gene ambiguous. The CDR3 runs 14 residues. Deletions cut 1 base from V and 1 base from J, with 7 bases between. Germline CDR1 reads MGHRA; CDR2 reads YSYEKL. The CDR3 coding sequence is TGCGCCAGCAGCCAAGGCCGGTCCCAAGAGACCCAGTACTTC. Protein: CASSQGRSQETQYF.

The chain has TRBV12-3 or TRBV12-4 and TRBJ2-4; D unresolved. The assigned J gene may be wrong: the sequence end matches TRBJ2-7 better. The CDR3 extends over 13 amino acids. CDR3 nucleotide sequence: TGTGCCAGCGGTCCAGAGCAATCGGTCGAGCAGTACTTC. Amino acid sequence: CASGPEQSVEQYF.